The rows below give T cell receptor beta chains drawn from one sample of a study of shared clonotypes between healthy human individuals. Sequenced by immunoSEQ multiplex PCR; TCRdb stores in-frame clones only, minus some. The data show roughly 1,100,000 clones, 65% to 75% seen once. The sequenced sample consisted of memory CD4+ T cells sorted from blood. The receptors were sampled from a man aged 18 to 30 in good health. Both conserved end residues are part of each CDR3. The order of the fields is D gene, clone size, V gene, J gene, CDR3 protein, CDR3 DNA. A D gene is named only where the DNA matches it firmly. Where a row states a size, it is once, few, many or the class of an expanded clone; other rows omit it.

TRBD2	few	TRBV7-2	TRBJ2-2	CASSSSAGRGTTGELFF	TGTGCCAGCAGCTCCTCCGCGGGGCGGGGGACCACCGGGGAGCTGTTTTTT
TRBD2	.	TRBV7-7	TRBJ2-1	CASSLGLADNEQFF	TGTGCTAGCAGCTTAGGTCTAGCGGACAATGAGCAGTTCTTC
.	many	TRBV5-1	TRBJ2-3	CASSLDVAGKTDTQYF	TGCGCCAGCAGCTTGGATGTGGCAGGGAAAACAGATACGCAGTATTTT
TRBD2	.	TRBV11-2	TRBJ2-5	CASSLVSGGKETQYF	TGTGCCAGCAGCTTAGTCAGCGGGGGCAAAGAGACCCAGTACTTC
TRBD1	once	TRBV23-1	TRBJ2-3	CASTLARGQGSVGRGTDTQYF	TGCGCCAGCACTCTGGCACGAGGACAGGGTAGCGTCGGTAGAGGCACAGATACGCAGTATTTT
TRBD1	few	TRBV28	TRBJ1-2	CASTLGGQIYGYTF	TGTGCCAGCACCTTAGGGGGACAGATTTATGGCTACACCTTC
.	.	TRBV7-9	TRBJ1-1	CASSLGQMNTEAFF	TGTGCCAGCAGCTTGGGACAAATGAACACTGAAGCTTTCTTT
TRBD1	few	TRBV30	TRBJ1-5	CAWSGTGGNQPQHF	TGTGCCTGGAGCGGGACAGGGGGCAATCAGCCCCAGCATTTT
.	.	TRBV4-3	TRBJ1-1	CASSQVGRGTEAFF	TGCGCCAGCAGCCAAGTGGGCAGGGGCACTGAAGCTTTCTTT
.	.	TRBV30	TRBJ2-2	CAWEGRGNTGELFF	TGTGCCTGGGAGGGCCGGGGGAACACCGGGGAGCTGTTTTTT
.	few	TRBV4-1	TRBJ1-5	CASSQDRGSYGRGEDQPQHF	TGCGCCAGCAGCCAAGATCGGGGTTCATACGGACGGGGGGAGGATCAGCCCCAGCATTTT
.	.	TRBV11-2	TRBJ1-1	CASSLAPWGTPAFF	TGTGCCAGCAGCTTAGCCCCGTGGGGGACCCCTGCTTTCTTT
.	.	TRBV30	TRBJ1-6	CAWSAVLASRVSNSPLHF	TGTGCCTGGAGTGCTGTTCTGGCCAGCCGAGTCTCAAATTCACCCCTCCACTTT
.	.	TRBV7-8	TRBJ2-2	CASSLGMNTGELFF	TGTGCCAGCAGCTTAGGGATGAACACCGGGGAGCTGTTTTTT
.	.	TRBV5-6	TRBJ1-5	CASSLYSGGGSQPQHF	TGTGCCAGCAGCTTGTATTCCGGGGGCGGTAGTCAGCCCCAGCATTTT
.	.	TRBV7-2	TRBJ2-7	CASSFLSDYEQYF	TGTGCCAGCAGCTTTCTTAGCGATTACGAGCAGTACTTC
.	.	TRBV5-1	TRBJ2-7	CASSYRTSYEQYF	TGCGCCAGCAGCTACCGAACCAGCTACGAGCAGTACTTC
TRBD1	.	TRBV5-1	TRBJ1-1	CASSWTGQMNTEAFF	TGCGCCAGCAGCTGGACGGGACAGATGAACACTGAAGCTTTCTTT
.	.	TRBV6-4	TRBJ1-1	CASSPSSGNTEAFF	TGTGCCAGCAGCCCAAGTTCGGGGAACACTGAAGCTTTCTTT
.	few	TRBV2	TRBJ2-3	CASSPTRDTQYF	TGTGCCAGCAGCCCGACTAGGGATACGCAGTATTTT